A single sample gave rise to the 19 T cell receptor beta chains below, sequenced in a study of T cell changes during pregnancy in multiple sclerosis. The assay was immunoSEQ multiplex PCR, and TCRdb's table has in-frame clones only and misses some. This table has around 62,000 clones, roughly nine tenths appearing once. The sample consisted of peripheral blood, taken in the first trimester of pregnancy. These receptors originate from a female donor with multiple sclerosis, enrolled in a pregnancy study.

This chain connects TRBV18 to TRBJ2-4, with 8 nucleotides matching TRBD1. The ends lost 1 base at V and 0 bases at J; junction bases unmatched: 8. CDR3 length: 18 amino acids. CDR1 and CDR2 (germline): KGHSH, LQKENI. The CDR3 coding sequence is TGTGCCAGCTCACCACTTCGGACAGGGAATCTAGCCAAAAACATTCAGTACTTC. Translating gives CASSPLRTGNLAKNIQYF.

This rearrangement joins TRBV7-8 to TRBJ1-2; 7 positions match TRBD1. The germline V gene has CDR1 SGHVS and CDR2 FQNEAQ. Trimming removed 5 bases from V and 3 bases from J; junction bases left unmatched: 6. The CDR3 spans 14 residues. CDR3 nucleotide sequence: TGTGCCAGCAGCGGCGGCGGGACAGACTATGGCTACACCTTC. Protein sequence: CASSGGGTDYGYTF. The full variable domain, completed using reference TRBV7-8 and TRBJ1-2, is GAGVSQSPRYKVAKRGQDVALRCDPISGHVSLFWYQQALGQGPEFLTYFQNEAQLDKSGLPSDRFFAERPEGSVSTLKIQRTQQEDSAVYLCASSGGGTDYGYTFGSGTRLTVV.

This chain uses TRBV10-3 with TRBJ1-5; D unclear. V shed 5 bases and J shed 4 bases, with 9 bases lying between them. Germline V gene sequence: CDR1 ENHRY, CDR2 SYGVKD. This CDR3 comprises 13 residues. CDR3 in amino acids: CAISRTDNQPQHF. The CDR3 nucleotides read TGTGCCATCAGTCGAACAGATAATCAGCCCCAGCATTTT.

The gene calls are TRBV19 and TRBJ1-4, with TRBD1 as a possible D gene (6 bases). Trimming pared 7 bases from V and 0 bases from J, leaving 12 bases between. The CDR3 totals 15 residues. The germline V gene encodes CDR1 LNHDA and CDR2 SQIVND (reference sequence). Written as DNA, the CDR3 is TGTGCCAGTAAATTACAGGGTGCAACTAATGAAAAACTGTTTTTT. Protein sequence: CASKLQGATNEKLFF.

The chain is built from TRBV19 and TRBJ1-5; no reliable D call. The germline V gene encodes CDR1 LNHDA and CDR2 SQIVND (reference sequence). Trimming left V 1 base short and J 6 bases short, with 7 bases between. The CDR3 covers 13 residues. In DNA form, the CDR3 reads TGTGCCAGTAGTATAGGCGAAATTCAGCCCCAGCATTTT. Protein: CASSIGEIQPQHF. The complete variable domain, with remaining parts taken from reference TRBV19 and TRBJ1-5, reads DGGITQSPKYLFRKEGQNVTLSCEQNLNHDAMYWYRQDPGQGLRLIYYSQIVNDFQKGDIAEGYSVSREKKESFPLTVTSAQKNPTAFYLCASSIGEIQPQHFGDGTRLSIL.

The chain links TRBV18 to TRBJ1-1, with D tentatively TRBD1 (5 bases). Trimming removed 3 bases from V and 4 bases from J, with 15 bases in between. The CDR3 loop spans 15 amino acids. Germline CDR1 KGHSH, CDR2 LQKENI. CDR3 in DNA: TGTGCCAGCTCACCCCCGGGACTCGGGAGCACTGAAGCTTTCTTT. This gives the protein CASSPPGLGSTEAFF.

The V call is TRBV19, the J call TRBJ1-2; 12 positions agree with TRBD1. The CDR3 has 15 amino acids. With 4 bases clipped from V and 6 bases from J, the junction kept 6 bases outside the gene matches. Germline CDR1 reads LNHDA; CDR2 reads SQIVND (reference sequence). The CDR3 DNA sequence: TGTGCCAGTAGTACCCGGGACAGGGGGCTTAATGGCTACACCTTC. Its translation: CASSTRDRGLNGYTF.

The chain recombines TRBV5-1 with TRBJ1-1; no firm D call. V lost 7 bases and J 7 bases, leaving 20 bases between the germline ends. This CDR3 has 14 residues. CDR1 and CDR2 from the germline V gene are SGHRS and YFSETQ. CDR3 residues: CASVDREISDEAFF. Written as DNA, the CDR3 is TGCGCCAGCGTGGATCGGGAGATATCAGATGAAGCTTTCTTT.

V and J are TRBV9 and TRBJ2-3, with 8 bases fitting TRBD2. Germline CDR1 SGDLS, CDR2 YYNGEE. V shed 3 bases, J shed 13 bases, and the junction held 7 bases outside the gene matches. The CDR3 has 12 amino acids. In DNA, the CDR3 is TGTGCCAGCAGCGGGAGCGGGAGTCAGGAGTATTTT. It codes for CASSGSGSQEYF.

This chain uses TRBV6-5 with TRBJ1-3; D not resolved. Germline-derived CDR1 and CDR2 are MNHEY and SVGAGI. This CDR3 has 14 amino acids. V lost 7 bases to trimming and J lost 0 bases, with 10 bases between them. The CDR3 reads CASIHSGSGNTIYF. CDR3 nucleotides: TGTGCCAGCATCCACTCTGGCTCTGGAAACACCATATATTTT.

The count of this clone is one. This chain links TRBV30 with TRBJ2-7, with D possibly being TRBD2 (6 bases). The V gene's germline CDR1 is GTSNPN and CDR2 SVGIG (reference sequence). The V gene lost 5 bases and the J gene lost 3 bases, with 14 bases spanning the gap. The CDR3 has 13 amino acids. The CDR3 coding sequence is TGTGCCTGGGGGGGGTCCTTCTTCTACGAGCAGTACTTC. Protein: CAWGGSFFYEQYF.

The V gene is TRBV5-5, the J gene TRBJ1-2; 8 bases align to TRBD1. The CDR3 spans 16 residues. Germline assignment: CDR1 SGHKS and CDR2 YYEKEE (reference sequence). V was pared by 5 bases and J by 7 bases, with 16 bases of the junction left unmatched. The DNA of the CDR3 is TGTGCCAGCAGTGGCGGACAGGGTTCTTTACTTTTTGGCTACACCTTC. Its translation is CASSGGQGSLLFGYTF.

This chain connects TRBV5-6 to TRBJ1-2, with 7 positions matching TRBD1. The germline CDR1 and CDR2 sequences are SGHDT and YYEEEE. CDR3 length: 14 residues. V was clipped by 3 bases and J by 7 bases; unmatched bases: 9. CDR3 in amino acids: CASSWGQIESGYTF. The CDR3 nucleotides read TGTGCCAGCAGCTGGGGACAGATAGAGAGTGGCTACACCTTC.

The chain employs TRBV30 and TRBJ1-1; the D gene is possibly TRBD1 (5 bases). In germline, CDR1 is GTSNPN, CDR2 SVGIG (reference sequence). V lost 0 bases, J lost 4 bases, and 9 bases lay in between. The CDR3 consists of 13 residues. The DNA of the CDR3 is TGTGCCTGGAGTGTACCGGGGGGCACTGAAGCTTTCTTT. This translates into CAWSVPGGTEAFF. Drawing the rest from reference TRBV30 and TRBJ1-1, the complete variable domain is SQTIHQWPATLVQPVGSPLSLECTVEGTSNPNLYWYRQAAGRGLQLLFYSVGIGQISSEVPQNLSASRPQDRQFILSSKKLLLSDSGFYLCAWSVPGGTEAFFGQGTRLTVV.

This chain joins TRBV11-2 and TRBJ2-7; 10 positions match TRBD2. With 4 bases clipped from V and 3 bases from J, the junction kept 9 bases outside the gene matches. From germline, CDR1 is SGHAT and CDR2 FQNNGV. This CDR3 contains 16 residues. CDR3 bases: TGTGCCAGCAGCTCCCCTCAGTGGACTAGCGGCTACGAGCAGTACTTC. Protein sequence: CASSSPQWTSGYEQYF.

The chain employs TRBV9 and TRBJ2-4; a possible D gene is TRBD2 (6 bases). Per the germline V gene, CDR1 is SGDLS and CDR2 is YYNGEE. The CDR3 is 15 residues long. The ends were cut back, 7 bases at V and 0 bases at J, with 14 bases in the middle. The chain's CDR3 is CASAPAGLAKNIQYF. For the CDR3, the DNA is TGTGCCAGCGCGCCGGCGGGGCTAGCCAAAAACATTCAGTACTTC.

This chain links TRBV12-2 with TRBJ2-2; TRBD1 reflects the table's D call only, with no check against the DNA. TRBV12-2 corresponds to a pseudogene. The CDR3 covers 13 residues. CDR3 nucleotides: TGTGCAAGCTCACCCAGGGAAGACGGGGAGCTGTTTTTT. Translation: CASSPREDGELFF.

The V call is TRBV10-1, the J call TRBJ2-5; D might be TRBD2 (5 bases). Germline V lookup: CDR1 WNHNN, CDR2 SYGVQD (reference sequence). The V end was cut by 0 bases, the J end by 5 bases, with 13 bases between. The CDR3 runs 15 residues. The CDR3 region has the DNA TGCGCCAGCAGTGAGTCAAGGGAGAATCGGGAGACCCAGTACTTC. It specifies CASSESRENRETQYF.

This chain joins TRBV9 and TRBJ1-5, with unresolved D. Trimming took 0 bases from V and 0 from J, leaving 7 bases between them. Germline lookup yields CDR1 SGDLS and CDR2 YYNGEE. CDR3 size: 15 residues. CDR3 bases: TGTGCCAGCAGCGTAGGCTCAGTTAGCAATCAGCCCCAGCATTTT. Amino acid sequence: CASSVGSVSNQPQHF.